These T cell receptor beta chains were read from a single sample in a study of T-cell memory formation after mild COVID-19. TCRdb re-analysed the 5' RACE reads in MiXCR, keeping a single row per CDR3 protein. There are some 450,000 distinct CDR3 sequences in the sample; approximately 19% occur only once, and 20% to 25% lies in the top ten. The sequencing sample was made of PBMCs or a T cell subset sorted from them (not recorded which). The receptors originated from a man between 18 and 35 years old who had mild COVID-19 (a few samples of this study predate the infection). Cell type and time point are not known. CDR3s include the opening cysteine and the closing phenylalanine or tryptophan. The order of the fields is V gene, clone size, J gene, D gene, CDR3 protein. The D gene is left open where the match is weak. Only part of the rows carry a size: once, few, many, or a class if the clone is expanded.

TRBV5-6	-	TRBJ2-5	TRBD1	CASSPGQGREETQYF
TRBV4-3	few	TRBJ1-6	TRBD1	CASSQVRDRDNSPLHF
TRBV5-6	-	TRBJ2-1	-	CASSLTGRDEQFF
TRBV4-1	-	TRBJ1-2	-	CASSPRAGDNYGYTF
TRBV5-1	few	TRBJ2-7	-	CASRNSQNSYEQYF
TRBV20-1	-	TRBJ1-2	TRBD1	CSALGAGGNYGYTF
TRBV7-3	few	TRBJ2-7	-	CASSPGHPMGIYEQYF
TRBV29-1	-	TRBJ2-2	TRBD1	CSVEARDRETGELFF
TRBV28	few	TRBJ2-1	-	CASSPGGSFEQFF
TRBV10-1	few	TRBJ2-3	TRBD2	CASSVGSGGPTDTQYF
TRBV29-1	few	TRBJ2-6	-	CSVDDGAGANVLTF
TRBV18	few	TRBJ2-1	TRBD2	CASQNTGTSSLNEQFF
TRBV7-2	many	TRBJ2-5	-	CASSLNQETQYF
TRBV9	-	TRBJ1-3	-	CASSVGYSGNTIYF
TRBV12-3/TRBV12-4	-	TRBJ1-6	-	CASSSTSGGGSPLHF
TRBV6-5	-	TRBJ1-2	-	CASRGFGGPYGYTF
TRBV2	-	TRBJ2-7	-	CASSYQDEQYF
TRBV4-1	-	TRBJ2-3	TRBD2	CASSRLRTSGDTDTQYF
TRBV28	-	TRBJ2-3	TRBD2	CASSSLGRGGLDTQYF
TRBV7-2	many	TRBJ2-2	-	CASSSGLPKAGELFF
TRBV7-9	few	TRBJ1-2	-	CASSLSQNYGYTF
TRBV7-6	-	TRBJ1-3	-	CASSLEGPRGSGNTIYF
TRBV5-1	many	TRBJ2-3	-	CASSLRAGSTDTQYF
TRBV5-1	few	TRBJ2-1	TRBD2	CASSWIGLAGSPYNEQFF
TRBV4-3	-	TRBJ1-2	-	CASSQQQLDYGYTF
TRBV3-1	-	TRBJ1-2	TRBD1	CASSRQGGNYGYTF